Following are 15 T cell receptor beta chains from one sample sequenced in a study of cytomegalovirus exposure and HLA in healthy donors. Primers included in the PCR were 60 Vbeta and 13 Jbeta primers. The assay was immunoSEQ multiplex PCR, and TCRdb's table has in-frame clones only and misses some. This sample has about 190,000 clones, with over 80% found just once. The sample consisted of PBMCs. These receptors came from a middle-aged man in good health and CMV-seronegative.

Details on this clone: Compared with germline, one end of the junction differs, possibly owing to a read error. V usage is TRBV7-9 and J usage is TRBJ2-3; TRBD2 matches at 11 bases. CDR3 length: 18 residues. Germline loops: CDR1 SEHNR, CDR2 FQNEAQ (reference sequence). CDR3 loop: CSSSHGTSGRRSTDTQYF. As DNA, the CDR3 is TGTTCCAGCAGCCATGGGACTAGCGGTCGGCGGAGCACAGATACGCAGTATTTT.

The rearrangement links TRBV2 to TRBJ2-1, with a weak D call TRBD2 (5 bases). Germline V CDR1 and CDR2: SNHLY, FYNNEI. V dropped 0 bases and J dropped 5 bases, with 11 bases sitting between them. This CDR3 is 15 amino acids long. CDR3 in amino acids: CASSEAGLANNEQFF. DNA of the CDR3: TGTGCCAGCAGTGAAGCAGGGCTAGCAAACAATGAGCAGTTCTTC.

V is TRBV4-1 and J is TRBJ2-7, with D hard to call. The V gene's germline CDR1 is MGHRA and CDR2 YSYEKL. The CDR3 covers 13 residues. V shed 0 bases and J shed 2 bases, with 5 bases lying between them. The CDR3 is CASSQERPYEQYF. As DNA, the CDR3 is TGCGCCAGCAGCCAAGAGAGGCCCTACGAGCAGTACTTC.

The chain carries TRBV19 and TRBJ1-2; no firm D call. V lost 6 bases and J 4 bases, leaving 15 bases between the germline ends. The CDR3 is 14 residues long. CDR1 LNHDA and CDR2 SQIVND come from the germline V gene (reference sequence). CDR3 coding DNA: TGTGCCAGTAGCCCCCTGAGGGAAAGCTATGGCTACACCTTC. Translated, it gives CASSPLRESYGYTF.

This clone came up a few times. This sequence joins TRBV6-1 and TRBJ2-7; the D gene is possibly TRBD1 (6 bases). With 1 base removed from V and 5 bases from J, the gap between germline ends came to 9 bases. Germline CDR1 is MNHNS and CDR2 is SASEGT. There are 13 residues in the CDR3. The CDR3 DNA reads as TGTGCCAGCAGTGAAGACAGGGTGGACGAGCAGTACTTC. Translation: CASSEDRVDEQYF.

CDR3 bases: TGTGCCACCAGCAGAATTCACAGGTACTCCTACGAGCAGTACTTC. Protein product: CATSRIHRYSYEQYF. The chain carries TRBV15 and TRBJ2-7; TRBD1 is a possible D gene (5 bases). This CDR3 region has 15 residues. The V end lost 2 bases, the J end lost 0 bases, and 11 bases lay between the germline ends. Germline V gene lookup returns CDR1 LNHNV and CDR2 YYDKDF (reference sequence).

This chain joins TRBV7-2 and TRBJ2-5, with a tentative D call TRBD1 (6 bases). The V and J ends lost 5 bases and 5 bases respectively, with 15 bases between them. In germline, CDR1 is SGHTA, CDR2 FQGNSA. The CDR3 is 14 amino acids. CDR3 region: CASSPGDRKETQYF. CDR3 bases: TGTGCCAGCAGCCCAGGGGACCGAAAGGAGACCCAGTACTTC.

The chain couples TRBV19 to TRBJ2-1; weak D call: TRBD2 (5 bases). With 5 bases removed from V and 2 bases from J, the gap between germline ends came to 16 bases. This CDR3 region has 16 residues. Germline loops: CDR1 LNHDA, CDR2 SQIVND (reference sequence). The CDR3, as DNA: TGTGCCAGTAGTCACGCCCCTAGCTATCCCTACAATGAGCAGTTCTTC. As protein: CASSHAPSYPYNEQFF.

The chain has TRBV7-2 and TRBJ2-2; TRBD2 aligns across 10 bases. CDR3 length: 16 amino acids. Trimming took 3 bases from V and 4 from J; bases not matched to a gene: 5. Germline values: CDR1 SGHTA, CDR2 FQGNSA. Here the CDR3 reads CASSLEAGGLTGELFF. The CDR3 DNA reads TGTGCCAGCAGCTTGGAAGCGGGAGGGCTCACCGGGGAGCTGTTTTTT.

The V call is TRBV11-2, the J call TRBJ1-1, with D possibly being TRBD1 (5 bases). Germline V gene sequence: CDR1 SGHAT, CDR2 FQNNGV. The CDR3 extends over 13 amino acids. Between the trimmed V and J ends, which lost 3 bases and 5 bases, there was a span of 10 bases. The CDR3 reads CASSFDSGTEAFF. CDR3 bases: TGTGCCAGCAGCTTTGACAGCGGGACTGAAGCTTTCTTT.

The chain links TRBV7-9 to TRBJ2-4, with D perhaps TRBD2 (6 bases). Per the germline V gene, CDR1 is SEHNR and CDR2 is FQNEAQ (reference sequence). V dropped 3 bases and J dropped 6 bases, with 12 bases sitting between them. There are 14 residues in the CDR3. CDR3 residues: CASSLRREPNIQYF. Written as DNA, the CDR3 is TGTGCCAGCAGCTTGCGACGGGAGCCAAACATTCAGTACTTC.

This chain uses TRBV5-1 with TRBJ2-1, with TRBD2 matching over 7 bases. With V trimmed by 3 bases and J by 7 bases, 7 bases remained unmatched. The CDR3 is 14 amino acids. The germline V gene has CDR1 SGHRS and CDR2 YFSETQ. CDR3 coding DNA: TGCGCCAGCAGCTCTTCACTAGCGCGGAATGAGCAGTTCTTC. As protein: CASSSSLARNEQFF.

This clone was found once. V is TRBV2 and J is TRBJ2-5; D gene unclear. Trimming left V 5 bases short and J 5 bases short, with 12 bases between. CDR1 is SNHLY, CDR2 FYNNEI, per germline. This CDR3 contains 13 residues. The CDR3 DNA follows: TGTGCCAGCAGTACAGAGAGCTCGGAGACCCAGTACTTC. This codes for CASSTESSETQYF. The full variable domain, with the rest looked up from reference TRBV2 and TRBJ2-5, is EPEVTQTPSHQVTQMGQEVILRCVPISNHLYFYWYRQILGQKVEFLVSFYNNEISEKSEIFDDQFSVERPDGSNFTLKIRSTKLEDSAMYFCASSTESSETQYFGPGTRLLVL.

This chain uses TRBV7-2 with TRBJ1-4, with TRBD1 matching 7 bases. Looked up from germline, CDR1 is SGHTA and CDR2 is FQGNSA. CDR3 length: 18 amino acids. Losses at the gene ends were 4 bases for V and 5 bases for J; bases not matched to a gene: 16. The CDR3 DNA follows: TGTGCCAGCAGCTCCCGGGACAGCCTTTTTGATTTGAATGAAAAACTGTTTTTT. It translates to CASSSRDSLFDLNEKLFF.

The chain's CDR3 is CASSSVGRGQPQHF. The DNA of the CDR3 is TGTGCCAGCAGTTCCGTAGGCAGAGGTCAGCCCCAGCATTTT. The V and J genes are TRBV28 and TRBJ1-5; D is ambiguous. Trimming left V 4 bases short and J 6 bases short, with 13 bases between. Germline V gene data show CDR1 as MDHEN and CDR2 as SYDVKM. The CDR3 length is 14 residues.